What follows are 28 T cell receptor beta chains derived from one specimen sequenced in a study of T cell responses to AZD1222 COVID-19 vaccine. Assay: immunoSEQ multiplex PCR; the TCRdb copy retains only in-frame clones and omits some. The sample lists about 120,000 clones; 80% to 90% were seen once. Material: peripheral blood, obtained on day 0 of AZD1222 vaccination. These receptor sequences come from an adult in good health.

This CDR3 is CASSLGTPSYEQYF. The DNA of the CDR3 is TGTGCCAGCAGCTTGGGGACACCGTCCTACGAGCAGTACTTC. The chain carries TRBV5-5 and TRBJ2-7, with D perhaps matching TRBD1 (5 bases). The germline V gene encodes CDR1 SGHKS and CDR2 YYEKEE (reference sequence). V was shortened by 0 bases and J by 1 base, with 8 bases between the two germline ends. CDR3 size: 14 residues.

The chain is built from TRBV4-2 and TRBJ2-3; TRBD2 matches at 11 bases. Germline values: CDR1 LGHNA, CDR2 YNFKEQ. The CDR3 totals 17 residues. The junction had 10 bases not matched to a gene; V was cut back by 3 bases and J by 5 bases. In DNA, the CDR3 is TGTGCCAGCAGCCAGTCCCCTCTAGCGGGGGGTGGAGATACGCAGTATTTT. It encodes CASSQSPLAGGGDTQYF.

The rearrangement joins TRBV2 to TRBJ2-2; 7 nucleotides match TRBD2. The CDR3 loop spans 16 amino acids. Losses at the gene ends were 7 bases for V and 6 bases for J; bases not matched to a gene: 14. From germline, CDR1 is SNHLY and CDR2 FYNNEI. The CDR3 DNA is TGTGCCAGCACCTCTCGGCGGGGGATAGGGTCCGGGGAGCTGTTTTTT. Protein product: CASTSRRGIGSGELFF.

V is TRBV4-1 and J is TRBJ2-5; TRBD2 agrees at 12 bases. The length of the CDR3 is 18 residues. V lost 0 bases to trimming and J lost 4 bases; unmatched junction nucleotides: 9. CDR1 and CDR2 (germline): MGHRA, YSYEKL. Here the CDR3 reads CASSQDMLAGGQRETQYF. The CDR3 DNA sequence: TGCGCCAGCAGCCAAGACATGCTAGCGGGAGGGCAACGAGAGACCCAGTACTTC.

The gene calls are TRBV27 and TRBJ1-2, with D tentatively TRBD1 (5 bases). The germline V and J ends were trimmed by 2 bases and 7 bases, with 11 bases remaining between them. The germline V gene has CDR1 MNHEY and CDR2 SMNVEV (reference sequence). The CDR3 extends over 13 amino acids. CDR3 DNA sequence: TGTGCCAGCAGTTTAAATGGGGCCGGTGGCTACACCTTC. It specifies CASSLNGAGGYTF.

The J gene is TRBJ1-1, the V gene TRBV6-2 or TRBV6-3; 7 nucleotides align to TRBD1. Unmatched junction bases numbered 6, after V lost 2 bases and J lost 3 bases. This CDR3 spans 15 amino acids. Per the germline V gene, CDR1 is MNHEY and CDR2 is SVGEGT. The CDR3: CASSYGQGVHTEAFF. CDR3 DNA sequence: TGTGCCAGCAGTTACGGGCAGGGGGTTCACACTGAAGCTTTCTTT.

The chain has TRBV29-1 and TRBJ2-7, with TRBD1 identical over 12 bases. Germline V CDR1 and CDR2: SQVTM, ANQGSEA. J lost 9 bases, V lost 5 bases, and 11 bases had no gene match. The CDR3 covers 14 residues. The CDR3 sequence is CSVSPGQGATWQYF. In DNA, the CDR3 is TGCAGCGTTTCGCCGGGACAGGGGGCTACTTGGCAGTACTTC.

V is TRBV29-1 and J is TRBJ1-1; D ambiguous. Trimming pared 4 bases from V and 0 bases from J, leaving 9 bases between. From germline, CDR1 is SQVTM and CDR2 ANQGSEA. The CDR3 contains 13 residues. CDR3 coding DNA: TGCAGCGTTGTCGTTCTGATGAACACTGAAGCTTTCTTT. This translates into CSVVVLMNTEAFF.

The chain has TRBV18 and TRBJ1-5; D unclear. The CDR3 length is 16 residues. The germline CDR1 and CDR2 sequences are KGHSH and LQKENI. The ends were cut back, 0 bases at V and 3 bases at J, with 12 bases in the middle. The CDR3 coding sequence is TGTGCCAGCTCACCACCCGGAGTTCCCCCCAATCAGCCCCAGCATTTT. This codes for CASSPPGVPPNQPQHF.

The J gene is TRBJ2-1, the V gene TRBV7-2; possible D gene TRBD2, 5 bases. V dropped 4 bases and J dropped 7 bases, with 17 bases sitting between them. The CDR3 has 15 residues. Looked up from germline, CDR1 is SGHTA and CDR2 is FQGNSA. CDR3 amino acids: CASSSLQWEPNEQFF. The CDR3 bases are TGTGCCAGCAGCTCCTTACAATGGGAGCCGAATGAGCAGTTCTTC.

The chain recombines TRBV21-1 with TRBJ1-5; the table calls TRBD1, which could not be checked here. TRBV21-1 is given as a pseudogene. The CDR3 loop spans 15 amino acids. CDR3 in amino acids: CASSKGAGPGQPQHF. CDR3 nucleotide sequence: TGTGCCAGCAGCAAAGGTGCAGGGCCTGGTCAGCCCCAGCATTTT.

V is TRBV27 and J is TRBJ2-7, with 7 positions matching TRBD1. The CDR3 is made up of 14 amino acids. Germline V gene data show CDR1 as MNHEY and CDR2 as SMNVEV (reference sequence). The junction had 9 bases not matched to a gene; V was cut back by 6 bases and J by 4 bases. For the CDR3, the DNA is TGTGCCAGCAGGAAAGACAGGGATAGGTACGAGCAGTACTTC. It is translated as CASRKDRDRYEQYF.

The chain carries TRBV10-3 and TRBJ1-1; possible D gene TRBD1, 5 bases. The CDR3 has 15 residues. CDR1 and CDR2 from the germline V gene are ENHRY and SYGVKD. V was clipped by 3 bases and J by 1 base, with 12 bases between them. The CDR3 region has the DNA TGTGCCATCAGTGACTGGGGCAAATCGAACACTGAAGCTTTCTTT. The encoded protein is CAISDWGKSNTEAFF.

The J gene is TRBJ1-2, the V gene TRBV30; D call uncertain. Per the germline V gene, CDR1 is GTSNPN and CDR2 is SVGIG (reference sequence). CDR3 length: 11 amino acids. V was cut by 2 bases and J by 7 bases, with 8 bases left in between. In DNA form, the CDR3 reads TGTGCCTGGAGTAAATGGGCTGGCTACACCTTC. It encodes CAWSKWAGYTF.

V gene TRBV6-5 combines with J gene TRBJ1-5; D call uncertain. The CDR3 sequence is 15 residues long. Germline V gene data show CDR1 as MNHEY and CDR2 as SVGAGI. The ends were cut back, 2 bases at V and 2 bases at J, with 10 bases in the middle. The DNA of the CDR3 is TGTGCCAGCAGTTACGGTCGCGGGGGCAATCAGCCCCAGCATTTT. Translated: CASSYGRGGNQPQHF.

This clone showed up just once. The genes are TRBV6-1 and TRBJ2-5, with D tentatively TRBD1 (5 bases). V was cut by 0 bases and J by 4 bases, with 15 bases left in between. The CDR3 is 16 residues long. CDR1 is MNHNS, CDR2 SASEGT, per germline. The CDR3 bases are TGTGCCAGCAGTGAAGCTCATAGGACAACGAGAGAGACCCAGTACTTC. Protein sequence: CASSEAHRTTRETQYF.

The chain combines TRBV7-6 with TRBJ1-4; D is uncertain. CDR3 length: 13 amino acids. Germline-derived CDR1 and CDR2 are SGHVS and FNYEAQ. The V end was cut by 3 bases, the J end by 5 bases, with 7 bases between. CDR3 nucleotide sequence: TGTGCCAGCAGCTTGGGATTAAATGAAAAACTGTTTTTT. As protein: CASSLGLNEKLFF.

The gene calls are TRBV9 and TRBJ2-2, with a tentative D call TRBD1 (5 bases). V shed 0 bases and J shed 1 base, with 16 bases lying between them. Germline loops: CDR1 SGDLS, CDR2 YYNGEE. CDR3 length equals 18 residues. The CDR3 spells CASSVALLTVLNTGELFF. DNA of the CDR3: TGTGCCAGCAGCGTAGCCCTTCTGACAGTTTTGAACACCGGGGAGCTGTTTTTT.

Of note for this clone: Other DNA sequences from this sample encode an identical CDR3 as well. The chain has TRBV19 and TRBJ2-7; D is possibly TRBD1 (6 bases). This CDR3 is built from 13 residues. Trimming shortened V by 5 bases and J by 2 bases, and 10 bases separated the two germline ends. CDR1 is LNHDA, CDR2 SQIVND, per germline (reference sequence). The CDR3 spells CASSFGQPYEQYF. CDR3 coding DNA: TGTGCCAGTAGTTTTGGACAGCCCTACGAGCAGTACTTC.

In DNA, the CDR3 is TGTGCCAGCAGTCCAGAGGGGTGGGGCGAGCAGTACTTC. Amino acids: CASSPEGWGEQYF. The chain links TRBV7-9 to TRBJ2-7, with D perhaps being TRBD1 or TRBD2 (5 bases each). Trimming shortened V by 6 bases and J by 6 bases, and 15 bases separated the two germline ends. The CDR3 is 13 residues long. Germline V gives CDR1 SEHNR, CDR2 FQNEAQ (reference sequence).

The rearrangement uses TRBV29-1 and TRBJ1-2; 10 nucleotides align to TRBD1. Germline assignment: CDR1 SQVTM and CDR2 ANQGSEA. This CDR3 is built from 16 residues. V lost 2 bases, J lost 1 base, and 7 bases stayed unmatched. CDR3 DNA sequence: TGCAGCGTTGAATACCTAGGGGACAGGGGTAACTATGGCTACACCTTC. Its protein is CSVEYLGDRGNYGYTF.

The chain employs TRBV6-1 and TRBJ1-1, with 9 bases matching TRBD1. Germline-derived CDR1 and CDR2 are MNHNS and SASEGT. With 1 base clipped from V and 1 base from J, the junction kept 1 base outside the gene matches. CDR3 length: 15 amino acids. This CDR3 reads CASSEDRGRNTEAFF. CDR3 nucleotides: TGTGCCAGCAGTGAAGACAGGGGGCGGAACACTGAAGCTTTCTTT.

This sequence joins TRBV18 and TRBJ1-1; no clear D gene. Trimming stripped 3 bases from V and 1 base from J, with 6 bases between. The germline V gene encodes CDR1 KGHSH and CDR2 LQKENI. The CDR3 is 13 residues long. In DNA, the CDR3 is TGTGCCAGCTCACCCCAGGAGAACACTGAAGCTTTCTTT. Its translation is CASSPQENTEAFF. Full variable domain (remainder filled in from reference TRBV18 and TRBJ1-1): NAGVMQNPRHLVRRRGQEARLRCSPMKGHSHVYWYRQLPEEGLKFMVYLQKENIIDESGMPKERFSAEFPKEGPSILRIQQVVRGDSAAYFCASSPQENTEAFFGQGTRLTVV.

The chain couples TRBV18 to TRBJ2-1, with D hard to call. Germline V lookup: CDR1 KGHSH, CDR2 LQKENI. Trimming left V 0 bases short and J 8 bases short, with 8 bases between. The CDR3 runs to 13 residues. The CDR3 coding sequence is TGTGCCAGCTCACCACCCCAGGCCTATGAGCAGTTCTTC. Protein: CASSPPQAYEQFF.

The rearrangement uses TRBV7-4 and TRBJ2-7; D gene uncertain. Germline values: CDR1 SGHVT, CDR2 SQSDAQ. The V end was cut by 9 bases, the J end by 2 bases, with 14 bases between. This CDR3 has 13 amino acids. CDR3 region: CARKGPWAYEQYF. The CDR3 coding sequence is TGTGCCAGAAAGGGTCCCTGGGCCTACGAGCAGTACTTC.

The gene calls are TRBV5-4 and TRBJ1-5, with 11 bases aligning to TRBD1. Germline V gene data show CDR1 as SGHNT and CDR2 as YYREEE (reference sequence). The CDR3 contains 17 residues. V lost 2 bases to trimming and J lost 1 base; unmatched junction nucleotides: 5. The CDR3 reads CASSFRTGGDSNQPQHF. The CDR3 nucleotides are TGTGCCAGCAGCTTCAGGACAGGGGGCGACAGCAATCAGCCCCAGCATTTT.

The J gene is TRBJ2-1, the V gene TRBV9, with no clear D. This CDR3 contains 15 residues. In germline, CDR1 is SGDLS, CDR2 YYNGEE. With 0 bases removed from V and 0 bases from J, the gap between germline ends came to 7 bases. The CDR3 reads CASSVGASSYNEQFF. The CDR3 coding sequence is TGTGCCAGCAGCGTAGGGGCGAGCTCCTACAATGAGCAGTTCTTC.

CDR3 amino acids: CASPKFIHDSYNEQFF. The CDR3 DNA follows: TGTGCCAGCCCGAAGTTCATCCACGACTCATACAATGAGCAGTTCTTC. J is TRBJ2-1 and V is TRBV28; D is undetermined. Trimming pared 8 bases from V and 4 bases from J, leaving 21 bases between. The CDR3 spans 16 residues. Germline values: CDR1 MDHEN, CDR2 SYDVKM.